This T cell receptor (beta chain) was identified in a study of regulatory T cells in long-lasting Graves disease. Overall study findings and caveats: TRBV28, TRBJ1-2 and TRBJ2-5 emerged as the favored segments in persistent disease. Having few samples may have compromised the accuracy.

CDR3 regions were amplified by Arm-PCR using iRepertoire HTBI primers to build TCR beta libraries. TCRdb reprocessed the multiplex PCR reads with MiXCR, giving one entry per CDR3 protein. The data show over 200,000 distinct CDR3 sequences, with 18% seen just once and around 13% held by the top ten. On this clonotype: The target antigen is unknown.

V was trimmed by 3 bases and J by 7 bases, leaving 16 bases between them. From germline, CDR1 is DFQATT and CDR2 SNEGSKA (reference sequence). There are 14 residues in the CDR3. Time point indicated: newly diagnosed GD, antithyroid drugs for less than 3 months. The TCR library was made from RNA extracted from PBMCs. Recruitment took place at an endocrinology department in Xi'an, China. A further study also used this sample, focusing on T cells in Graves' hyperthyroidism and ophthalmopathy.

This TCR derives from a woman in her thirties with Graves disease. The chain carries TRBV20-1 and TRBJ1-5, with D perhaps TRBD1 (6 bases). The sample was peripheral blood mononuclear cells (PBMCs), taken at new diagnosis, from a patient treated with antithyroid drugs. The CDR3: CSASGTRGYQPQHF. CDR3 in DNA: TGCAGTGCTAGCGGGACTAGGGGGTACCAGCCCCAGCATTTT.